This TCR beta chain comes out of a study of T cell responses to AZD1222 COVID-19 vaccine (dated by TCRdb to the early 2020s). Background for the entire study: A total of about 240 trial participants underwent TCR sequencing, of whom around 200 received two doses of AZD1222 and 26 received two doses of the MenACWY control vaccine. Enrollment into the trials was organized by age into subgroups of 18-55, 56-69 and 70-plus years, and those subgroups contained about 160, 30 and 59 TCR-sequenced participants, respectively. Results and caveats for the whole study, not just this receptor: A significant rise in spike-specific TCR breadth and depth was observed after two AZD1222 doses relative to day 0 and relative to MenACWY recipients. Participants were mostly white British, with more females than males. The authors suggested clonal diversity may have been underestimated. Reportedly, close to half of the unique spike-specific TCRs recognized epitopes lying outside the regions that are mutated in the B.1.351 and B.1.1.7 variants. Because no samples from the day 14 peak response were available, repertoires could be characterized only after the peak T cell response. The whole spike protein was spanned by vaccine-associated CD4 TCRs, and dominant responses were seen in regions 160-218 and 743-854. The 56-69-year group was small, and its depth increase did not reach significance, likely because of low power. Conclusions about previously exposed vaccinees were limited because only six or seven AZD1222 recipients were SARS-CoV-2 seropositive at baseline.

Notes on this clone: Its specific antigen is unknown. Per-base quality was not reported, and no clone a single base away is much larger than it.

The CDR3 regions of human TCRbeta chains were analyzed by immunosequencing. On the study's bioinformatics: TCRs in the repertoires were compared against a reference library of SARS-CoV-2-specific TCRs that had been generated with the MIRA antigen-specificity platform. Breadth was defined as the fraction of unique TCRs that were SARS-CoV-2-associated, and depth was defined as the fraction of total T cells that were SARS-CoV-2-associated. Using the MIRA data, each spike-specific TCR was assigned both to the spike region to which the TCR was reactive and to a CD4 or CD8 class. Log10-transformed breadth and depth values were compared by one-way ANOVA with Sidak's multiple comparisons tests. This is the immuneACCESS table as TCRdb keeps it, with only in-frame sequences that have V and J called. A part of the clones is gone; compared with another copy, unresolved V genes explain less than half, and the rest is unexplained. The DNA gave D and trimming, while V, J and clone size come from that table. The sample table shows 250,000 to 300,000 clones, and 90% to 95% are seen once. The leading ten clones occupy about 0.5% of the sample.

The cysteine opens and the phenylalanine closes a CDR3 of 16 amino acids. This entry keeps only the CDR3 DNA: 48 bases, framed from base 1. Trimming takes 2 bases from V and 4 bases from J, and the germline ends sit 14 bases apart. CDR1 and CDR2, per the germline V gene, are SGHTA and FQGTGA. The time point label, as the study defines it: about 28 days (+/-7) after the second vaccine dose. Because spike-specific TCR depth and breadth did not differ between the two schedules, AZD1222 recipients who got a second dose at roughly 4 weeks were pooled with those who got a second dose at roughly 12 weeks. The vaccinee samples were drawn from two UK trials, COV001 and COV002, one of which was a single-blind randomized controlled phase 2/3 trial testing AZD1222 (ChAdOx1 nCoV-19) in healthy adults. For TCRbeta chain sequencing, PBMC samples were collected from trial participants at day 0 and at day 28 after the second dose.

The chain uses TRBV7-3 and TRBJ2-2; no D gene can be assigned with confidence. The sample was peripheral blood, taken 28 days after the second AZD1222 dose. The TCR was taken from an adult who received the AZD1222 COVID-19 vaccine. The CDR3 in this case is CASSLQGPYGTGELFF. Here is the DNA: TGTGCCAGCAGCTTACAAGGGCCCTATGGCACCGGGGAGCTGTTTTTT.